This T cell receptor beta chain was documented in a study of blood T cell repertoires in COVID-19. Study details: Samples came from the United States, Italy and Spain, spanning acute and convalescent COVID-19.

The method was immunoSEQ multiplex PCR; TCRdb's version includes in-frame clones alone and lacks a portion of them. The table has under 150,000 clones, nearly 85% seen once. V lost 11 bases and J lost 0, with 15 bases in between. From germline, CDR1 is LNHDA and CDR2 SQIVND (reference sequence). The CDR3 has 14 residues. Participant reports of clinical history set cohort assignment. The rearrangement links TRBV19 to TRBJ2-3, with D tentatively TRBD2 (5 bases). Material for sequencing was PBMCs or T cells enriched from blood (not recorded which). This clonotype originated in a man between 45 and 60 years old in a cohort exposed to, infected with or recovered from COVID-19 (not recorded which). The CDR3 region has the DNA TGTGCCGTAGGCCCCAGCGGTAGCACAGATACGCAGTATTTT. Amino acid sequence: CAVGPSGSTDTQYF.